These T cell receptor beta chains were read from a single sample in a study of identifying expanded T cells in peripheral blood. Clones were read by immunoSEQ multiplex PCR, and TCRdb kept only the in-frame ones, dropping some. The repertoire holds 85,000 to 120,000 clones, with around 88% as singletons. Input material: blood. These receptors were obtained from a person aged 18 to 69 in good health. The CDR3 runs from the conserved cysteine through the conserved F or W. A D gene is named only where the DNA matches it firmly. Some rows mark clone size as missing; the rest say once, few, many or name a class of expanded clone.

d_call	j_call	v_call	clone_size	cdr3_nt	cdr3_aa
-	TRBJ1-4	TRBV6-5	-	TGTGCCAGCAGTTACCGGCCAGGGAGCGGTGAAAAACTGTTTTTT	CASSYRPGSGEKLFF
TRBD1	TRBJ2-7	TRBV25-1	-	TGTGCCAGCAGCCTACAGGGGGAGAGGGACGAGCAGTACTTC	CASSLQGERDEQYF
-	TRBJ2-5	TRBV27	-	TGTGCCAGCAGTGGGGGCGGAGGACAAGAGACCCAGTACTTC	CASSGGGGQETQYF
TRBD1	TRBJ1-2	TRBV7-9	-	TGTGCCAGCAGCTTAGCGGGACAGGGTCCTAACTATGGCTACACCTTC	CASSLAGQGPNYGYTF
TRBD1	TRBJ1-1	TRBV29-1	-	TGCAGCGGAGGGGGCCGGGCCTCCGCTGAAGCTTTCTTT	CSGGGRASAEAFF
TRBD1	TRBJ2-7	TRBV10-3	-	TGTGCCATCAGTCAACGGGACAGGTCCTCCTACGAGCAGTACTTC	CAISQRDRSSYEQYF
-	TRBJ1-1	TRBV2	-	TGTGCCAGCAGGTCTTCCAGGGACGGGAACACTGAAGCTTTCTTT	CASRSSRDGNTEAFF
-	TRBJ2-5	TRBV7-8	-	TGTGCCAGCAGGCGGACGTCAGGGGTAGAGACCCAGTACTTC	CASRRTSGVETQYF
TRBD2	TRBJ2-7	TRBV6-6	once	TGTGCCAGCAGTTGGGGAGGGTTCGCCTACGAGCAGTACTTC	CASSWGGFAYEQYF
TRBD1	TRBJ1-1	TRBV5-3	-	TGTGCCAGAAGCGTTAGACAGGGGTTGAATGAAGCTTTCTTT	CARSVRQGLNEAFF
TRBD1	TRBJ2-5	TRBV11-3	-	TGTGCCAGCAGCTTGGGGTCCGGGACAGGGCGAGAGACCCAGTACTTC	CASSLGSGTGRETQYF
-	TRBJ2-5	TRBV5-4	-	TGTGCCAGCAGCTCGAGGGGGACACCTCAAGAGACCCAGTACTTC	CASSSRGTPQETQYF
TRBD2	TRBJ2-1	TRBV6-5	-	TGTGCCAGCAGTTACTCGAAACTAGCGGGTTTCAATGAGCAGTTCTTC	CASSYSKLAGFNEQFF
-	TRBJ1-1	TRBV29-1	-	TGCAGCGTTGAAGGGGGGCAGGGAAAGAGTTTTAGTGAAGCTTTCTTT	CSVEGGQGKSFSEAFF
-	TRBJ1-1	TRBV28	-	TGTGCCAGCAGTTTACCCGACACTACTGAAGCTTTCTTT	CASSLPDTTEAFF
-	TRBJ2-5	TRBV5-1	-	TGCGCCAGCAGCTTGGTACCACGTCAAGAGACCCAGTACTTC	CASSLVPRQETQYF
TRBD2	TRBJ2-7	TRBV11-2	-	TGTGCCAGCAGCTTAAGCGGGGGAAAAAGGACCTACGAGCAGTACTTC	CASSLSGGKRTYEQYF
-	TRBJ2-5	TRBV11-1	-	TGTGCCAGCAGCTTCCAGAGCACCCAAGAGACCCAGTACTTC	CASSFQSTQETQYF
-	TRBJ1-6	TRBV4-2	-	TGTGCCAGCAGCCAAGATCGGGGAGGGGCTAATTCACCCCTCCACTTT	CASSQDRGGANSPLHF
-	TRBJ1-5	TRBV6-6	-	TGTGCCAGCAGTTACTCCCGTTTGGAGCCCCAGCATTTT	CASSYSRLEPQHF
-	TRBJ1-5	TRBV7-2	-	TGTGCCAGCAGCTTAGCCGGGATTTCTAATCAGCCCCAGCATTTT	CASSLAGISNQPQHF
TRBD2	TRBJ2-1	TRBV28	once	TGTGCCAGCAGCCTGGGACTAGCGGGAGCCCACGGGAATGAGCAGTTCTTC	CASSLGLAGAHGNEQFF
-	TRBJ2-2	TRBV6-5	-	TGTGCCAGCAGTTACTCGTCAGAGACCGGGGAGCTGTTTTTT	CASSYSSETGELFF
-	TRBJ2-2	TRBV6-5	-	TGTGCCAGTACGCGGGGGCTGAACACCGGGGAGCTGTTTTTT	CASTRGLNTGELFF
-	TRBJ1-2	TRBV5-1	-	TGCGCCAGCAGCTCGGCCGGGGTAGGTGGCTACACCTTC	CASSSAGVGGYTF
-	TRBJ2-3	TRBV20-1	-	TGCAGTGCTAGACTAGCTGATACGCAGTATTTT	CSARLADTQYF
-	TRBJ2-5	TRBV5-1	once	TGCGCCAGCAAGCCGGGTCTGGCGGGCCAAGAGACCCAGTACTTC	CASKPGLAGQETQYF
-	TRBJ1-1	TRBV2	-	TGTGCCAGCAGTGAGGACATGAACACTGAAGCTTTCTTT	CASSEDMNTEAFF
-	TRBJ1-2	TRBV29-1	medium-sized	TGCAGCGCCGAGGGCAGGGGCGAGAACTATGGCTACACCTTC	CSAEGRGENYGYTF
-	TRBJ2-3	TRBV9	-	TGTGCCAGCAGCCCTAGCACAGATACGCAGTATTTT	CASSPSTDTQYF
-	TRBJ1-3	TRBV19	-	TGTGCCAGTAGTATCGGGGGTTACTCTACGGATGGAAACACCATATATTTT	CASSIGGYSTDGNTIYF
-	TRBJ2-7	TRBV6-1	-	TGTGCCAGCAGTGAAGCGGTTGGGCAGGGAAACTACGAGCAGTACTTC	CASSEAVGQGNYEQYF
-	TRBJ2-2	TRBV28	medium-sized	TGTGCCAGCAGCTTTACTAGCAGAAGGAACACCGGGGAGCTGTTTTTT	CASSFTSRRNTGELFF
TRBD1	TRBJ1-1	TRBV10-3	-	TGTGCCATCAGTGAAGGCCAGGGGGTGAACACTGAAGCTTTCTTT	CAISEGQGVNTEAFF
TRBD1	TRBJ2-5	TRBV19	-	TGTGCCAGTAGTACGCCCGGGTGGGCAGGGGGTACCCAAGAGACCCAGTACTTC	CASSTPGWAGGTQETQYF
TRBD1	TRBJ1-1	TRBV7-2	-	TGTGCCAGCAGCTTAGTGCCCACAGGGGGCTGGACTGAAGCTTTCTTT	CASSLVPTGGWTEAFF
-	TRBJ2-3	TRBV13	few	TGTGCCAGCAGCCGACAGGAAATTACAGATACGCAGTATTTT	CASSRQEITDTQYF
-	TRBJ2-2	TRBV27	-	TGTGCCAGCAGTTTCGCAGTGTCCGGGGAGCTGTTTTTT	CASSFAVSGELFF
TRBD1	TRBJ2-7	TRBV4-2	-	TGTGCCAGCAGTGCAGGGGGCCAGTACGAGCAGTACTTC	CASSAGGQYEQYF
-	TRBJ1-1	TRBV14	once	TGTGCCACCACCGGGGGGCCAAGCTTCAACACTGAAGCTTTCTTT	CATTGGPSFNTEAFF
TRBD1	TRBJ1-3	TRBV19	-	TGTGCCAGTAGGGGACAGTTTTCCGGAAACACCATATATTTT	CASRGQFSGNTIYF